The clone carrying this T cell receptor beta chain was detected only a few times. Its cognate antigen is unknown. TCRdb redid the calling of the reads with MiXCR, one entry per CDR3 protein. This sample yields under 200,000 distinct CDR3 sequences, of which roughly 21% are seen a single time; 20% to 30% belongs to the top ten. The sample comes from a study of T cell repertoires in cytomegalovirus infection. V was pared by 6 bases and J by 5 bases, with 19 bases between. The CDR3 is 15 amino acids. The clonotype originates from a human donor in good health (CMV status not recorded). Some clones in this sample may be carry-over from other donors' samples. The input for sequencing was CD8+ T cells from cultured PBMCs, taken from culture after CMV antigen stimulation. This chain links TRBV12-3 or TRBV12-4 with TRBJ2-5; perhaps TRBD1 as D (5 bases). In DNA form, the CDR3 reads TGTGCCAGCAGCCCTACAGGAGCTCTCCCTGAGACCCAGTACTTC. It yields the protein CASSPTGALPETQYF.